The 3 T cell receptor beta chains in this list originate from one sample, sequenced in a study of tumor and adjacent non-tumor tissue in lung cancer. A modified ARM-PCR protocol with three rounds of nested PCR amplified TCRbeta. TCRdb itself ran the multiplex PCR reads through MiXCR, one entry per CDR3 protein. This sample has fewer than 75,000 distinct CDR3 sequences; around 82% occur once, and the top ten carry over 35%. No cell sorting was done before RNA was extracted from the tissue. The normal lung tissue was taken more than 3 cm from the tumor edge. The sample taken for sequencing was distant non-tumor lung tissue. Receptors were obtained from a man aged 55 to 70 with non-small cell lung cancer.

In regard to this clonotype: At one of its ends the junction is not consistent with the germline gene, which may arise from a read error. The chain combines TRBV6-1 with TRBJ1-3; D ambiguous. This CDR3 contains 16 residues. In germline, CDR1 is MNHNS, CDR2 SASEGT. CDR3 protein: CAIAIMNSDSGSTIYF. The CDR3 region has the DNA TGTGCCATTGCCATAATGAACAGCGACTCTGGAAGCACCATATATTTT.

Turning to this clonotype: A junction end diverges from the germline sequence, so it may reflect a read error. The chain joins TRBV6-1 to TRBJ2-7; 7 nucleotides match TRBD1. The CDR3 sequence is 14 residues long. Germline values: CDR1 MNHNS, CDR2 SASEGT. The DNA for the CDR3 is TGTGCCAGCAGTGAAGGGGACAGCTCCTACGAGCGGTATTTC. The encoded protein is CASSEGDSSYERYF.

This clonotype was seen ten or more times. The chain recombines TRBV5-4 with TRBJ1-5; D is undetermined. The germline V gene encodes CDR1 SGHNT and CDR2 YYREEE (reference sequence). CDR3 length equals 13 residues. V lost 0 bases and J 1 base, leaving 2 bases between the germline ends. In DNA form, the CDR3 reads TGTGCCAGCAGCTTGGACAGCAATCAGCCCCAGCATTTT. It translates to CASSLDSNQPQHF.